Given below is one TCR beta chain in context. Its specificity is not known. This record comes from a study of cytomegalovirus exposure and HLA in healthy donors. Produced via immunoSEQ multiplex PCR; TCRdb's table is partial and in-frame only. The data contain around 250,000 clones, about 92% of them singletons. Whole-study results and caveats: Rarity characterized most TCR sequences, yet some public TCRs appeared in many donors. Clusters of TCRs from the first cohort tended to co-occur in the 95 to 150 validation repertoires (as a later analysis found). TCR beta chains numbering roughly 150 were designated cytomegalovirus-associated.

There are 12 residues in the CDR3. CDR1 and CDR2 from the germline V gene are MDHEN and SYDVKM. V was cut by 8 bases and J by 4 bases, with 12 bases left in between. The TCR originated in a woman aged 30 to 39 in good health and CMV-seronegative. V is TRBV28 and J is TRBJ2-7; no definite D call. Input material: PBMCs. CDR3 residues: CASQADGYEQYF. DNA for the CDR3: TGTGCCAGCCAAGCTGACGGTTACGAGCAGTACTTC.